Listed below are T cell receptor beta chains from one sample, sequenced in a study of ipilimumab plus nivolumab after autologous stem cell transplantation. Some clones are missing from TCRdb's copy, which holds only in-frame ones; the method was immunoSEQ multiplex PCR. Of around 15,000 clones in the sample, roughly four fifths are singletons; the top ten hold approximately 19%. The sample in question was PBMCs, obtained in a trial of ipilimumab plus nivolumab as post-transplant consolidation. The receptors stem from a male donor with diffuse large B-cell lymphoma. Both conserved end residues are part of each CDR3. A D gene is named only where the DNA matches it firmly. Where a row states a size, it is once, few, many or the class of an expanded clone; other rows omit it.

clone_size | j_call | v_call | d_call | cdr3_aa | cdr3_nt
medium-sized | TRBJ2-3 | TRBV7-9 | TRBD2 | CASSLELAGFDTQYF | TGTGCCAGCAGCTTAGAACTAGCGGGGTTTGATACGCAGTATTTT
. | TRBJ1-2 | TRBV6-6 | TRBD1 | CASRLDRVKNGYTF | TGTGCCAGCAGACTGGACAGGGTGAAGAATGGCTACACCTTC
. | TRBJ2-1 | TRBV6-6 | . | CASSYLGYSYNEQFF | TGTGCCAGCAGTTACCTTGGGTATTCCTACAATGAGCAGTTCTTC
. | TRBJ1-2 | TRBV9 | TRBD1 | CASSVWGQGMSGYTF | TGTGCCAGCAGCGTTTGGGGACAGGGGATGTCGGGCTACACCTTC
. | TRBJ2-5 | TRBV7-2 | . | CASSSQETQYF | TGTGCCAGCAGCTCCCAAGAGACCCAGTACTTC
. | TRBJ2-5 | TRBV9 | TRBD1 | CASSLTLDRGQTQYF | TGTGCCAGCAGCCTTACCTTGGACAGGGGCCAGACCCAGTACTTC
. | TRBJ1-2 | TRBV11-2 | . | CASTPRPNHGYTF | TGTGCCAGCACCCCCCGGCCCAACCATGGCTACACCTTC
once | TRBJ2-1 | TRBV7-9 | TRBD2 | CASSLAGALAGGGNEQFF | TGTGCCAGCAGCTTGGCAGGGGCCCTAGCGGGAGGGGGCAATGAGCAGTTCTTC
. | TRBJ1-4 | TRBV9 | . | CASSVGQLNIGEKLFF | TGTGCCAGCAGCGTAGGGCAACTTAATATTGGTGAAAAACTATTTTTT
. | TRBJ2-7 | TRBV5-4 | TRBD2 | CASSSTSGGYEQYF | TGTGCCAGCAGCTCTACTAGCGGGGGCTACGAGCAGTACTTC
. | TRBJ2-3 | TRBV29-1 | . | CSVLGPSNTQYF | TGCAGCGTTTTAGGACCGTCAAATACGCAGTATTTT
few | TRBJ2-1 | TRBV27 | . | CASSSTYNEQFF | TGTGCCAGCAGTTCGACCTACAATGAGCAGTTCTTC
. | TRBJ1-2 | TRBV11-2 | . | CASSSIGGNYGYTF | TGTGCCAGCAGCTCAATTGGAGGAAACTATGGCTACACCTTC
few | TRBJ2-2 | TRBV9 | . | CASNQNTGELFF | TGTGCCAGCAACCAGAACACCGGGGAGCTGTTTTTT
. | TRBJ2-2 | TRBV5-1 | . | CASSLGRESTGELFF | TGCGCCAGCAGCTTGGGCCGGGAGTCCACCGGGGAGCTGTTTTTT
few | TRBJ1-6 | TRBV21-1 | . | CASSKGGRSSPLHF | TGTGCCAGCAGCAAAGGGGGACGATCTTCACCCCTCCACTTT
. | TRBJ2-1 | TRBV7-2 | . | CASSHPSGGRNNEQFF | TGTGCCAGCAGCCACCCCTCCGGGGGGCGAAACAATGAGCAGTTCTTC
. | TRBJ2-1 | TRBV7-3 | . | CASSLSRDYNEQFF | TGTGCCAGCAGCTTAAGCAGGGATTACAATGAGCAGTTCTTC
. | TRBJ2-5 | TRBV4-1 | . | CASSPVVRQGETQYF | TGCGCCAGCAGCCCCGTGGTACGGCAAGGGGAGACCCAGTACTTC
. | TRBJ2-2 | TRBV6-6 | . | CASNEGHSNTGELFF | TGTGCCAGCAATGAGGGACATTCGAACACCGGGGAGCTGTTTTTT
. | TRBJ2-2 | TRBV6-6 | . | CASSRDTNTGELFF | TGTGCCAGCAGCCGGGACACAAACACCGGGGAGCTGTTTTTT
once | TRBJ1-1 | TRBV19 | . | CASSIGQGYYEAFF | TGTGCCAGTAGTATTGGGCAGGGCTACTATGAAGCTTTCTTT
. | TRBJ1-1 | TRBV7-2 | . | CASSRGLLNTEAFF | TGTGCCAGCAGCCGAGGACTGCTTAACACTGAAGCTTTCTTT
. | TRBJ1-1 | TRBV14 | . | CASSQDQNTEAFF | TGTGCCAGCAGCCAAGATCAGAACACTGAAGCTTTCTTT
. | TRBJ1-4 | TRBV19 | . | CAVQGNTEKLFF | TGTGCCGTACAGGGTAACACTGAAAAACTGTTTTTT
. | TRBJ2-5 | TRBV19 | . | CASSIDMETQYF | TGTGCCAGTAGTATTGATATGGAGACCCAGTACTTC
. | TRBJ1-5 | TRBV5-8 | . | CASSLMPPGQPQHF | TGTGCCAGCAGCTTGATGCCTCCAGGACAGCCCCAGCATTTT
few | TRBJ2-7 | TRBV2 | . | CASSDPYEQYF | TGTGCCAGCAGTGATCCCTACGAGCAGTACTTC
. | TRBJ1-2 | TRBV19 | TRBD1 | CAREDRAPYGYTF | TGTGCCAGGGAGGACAGGGCCCCCTATGGCTACACCTTC
. | TRBJ2-7 | TRBV7-2 | . | CASSPAPPWGEQYF | TGTGCCAGCAGCCCGGCTCCCCCTTGGGGCGAGCAGTACTTC
. | TRBJ1-4 | TRBV18 | TRBD1 | CASSPTTRQGHEKLFF | TGTGCCAGCTCACCTACTACGAGACAGGGACACGAAAAACTGTTTTTT
. | TRBJ1-5 | TRBV5-8 | . | CASSLEGNNQPQHF | TGTGCCAGCAGCTTGGAAGGGAACAATCAGCCCCAGCATTTT
. | TRBJ2-5 | TRBV25-1 | . | CASSDPIQETQYF | TGTGCCAGCAGTGACCCCATACAAGAGACCCAGTACTTC
. | TRBJ2-7 | TRBV27 | . | CASSFRLRGPPYEQYF | TGTGCCAGCAGTTTCCGCTTGCGCGGGCCTCCCTACGAGCAGTACTTC
once | TRBJ1-1 | TRBV10-2 | . | CASRDITGTEAFF | TGCGCCAGCAGAGACATAACAGGTACTGAAGCTTTCTTT
. | TRBJ1-4 | TRBV5-1 | . | CASRPGGPNEKLFF | TGCGCCAGCAGGCCTGGGGGACCTAATGAAAAACTGTTTTTT
. | TRBJ2-5 | TRBV18 | . | CASSPRQQETQYF | TGTGCCAGCTCACCCCGACAGCAAGAGACCCAGTACTTC
. | TRBJ2-7 | TRBV7-6 | . | CASSLADRRYEQYF | TGTGCCAGCAGCTTAGCTGACAGACGCTACGAGCAGTACTTC
. | TRBJ1-1 | TRBV5-1 | TRBD1 | CASSWGTGTIEAFF | TGCGCCAGCAGCTGGGGGACAGGGACGATTGAAGCTTTCTTT
. | TRBJ1-6 | TRBV19 | . | CASSADFGGDSPLHF | TGTGCCAGTAGTGCAGACTTCGGAGGGGATTCACCCCTCCACTTT